A single sample gave rise to the 21 T cell receptor beta chains below, sequenced in a study of OX40 agonist ivuxolimab in advanced cancers. Using immunoSEQ multiplex PCR, the repertoire was profiled, and TCRdb retains in-frame clones only, with some absent. The sample lists 50,000 to 65,000 clones; around 90% were seen once. This material consisted of CD4+ or CD8+ T cells sorted from blood, taken in a trial of the OX40 agonist ivuxolimab. The receptors were gathered from an adult with an advanced solid tumor such as melanoma, head and neck, liver or kidney cancer.

This clone was counted once. This sequence joins TRBV11-3 and TRBJ2-3; TRBD2 is a possible D gene (5 bases). Trimming removed 3 bases at V and 5 bases at J, with 9 bases between. Germline CDR1 reads SGHNT; CDR2 reads YENEEA. This CDR3 is 13 amino acids long. CDR3 in amino acids: CASSFGLKDTQYF. CDR3 bases: TGTGCCAGCAGCTTCGGACTGAAAGATACGCAGTATTTT.

The chain employs TRBV7-9 and TRBJ2-3, with TRBD2 matching 9 bases. The CDR3 length is 15 residues. Trimming at V came to 8 bases and at J to 2 bases, leaving 8 bases not matched to a gene. Germline V gene data show CDR1 as SEHNR and CDR2 as FQNEAQ (reference sequence). CDR3 residues: CASGGASGITDTQYF. DNA of the CDR3: TGTGCCAGCGGGGGGGCTAGCGGGATCACAGATACGCAGTATTTT.

The rearrangement links TRBV6-6 to TRBJ2-1; 13 bases map to TRBD2. The CDR3 runs 16 residues. With 3 bases clipped from V and 10 bases from J, the junction kept 9 bases outside the gene matches. The germline gives CDR1 MNHNY, CDR2 SVGAGI (reference sequence). The CDR3 DNA sequence: TGTGCCAGCAGTTATTCACTAGCGGGAGGGCCCGCCGAGCAGTTCTTC. It codes for CASSYSLAGGPAEQFF.

V and J are TRBV30 and TRBJ2-1; 11 nucleotides agree with TRBD2. With V trimmed by 0 bases and J by 4 bases, 5 bases remained unmatched. CDR3 length: 16 amino acids. Germline assignment: CDR1 GTSNPN and CDR2 SVGIG (reference sequence). Written as DNA, the CDR3 is TGTGCCTGGAGTGTAAAGGGGACTAGCGGATACAATGAGCAGTTCTTC. It encodes CAWSVKGTSGYNEQFF.

CDR3 DNA: TGTGCCAGCAGCTTAGGAATGGGCAATGAGCAGTTCTTC. This sequence encodes CASSLGMGNEQFF. The chain combines TRBV11-2 with TRBJ2-1; D not resolved. Germline V gives CDR1 SGHAT, CDR2 FQNNGV. Between the trimmed V and J ends, which lost 1 base and 6 bases, there was a span of 7 bases. The CDR3 sequence is 13 residues long.

V usage is TRBV27 and J usage is TRBJ2-3, with D unresolved. The CDR3 has 12 amino acids. Germline CDR1 and CDR2: MNHEY and SMNVEV (reference sequence). The V and J ends lost 4 bases and 6 bases respectively, with 8 bases between them. CDR3 region: CASSWDGDTQYF. CDR3 coding DNA: TGTGCCAGCAGTTGGGATGGGGATACGCAGTATTTT.

The J gene is TRBJ2-1, the V gene TRBV6-5; 8 bases are a match to TRBD1. The length of the CDR3 is 16 residues. Per germline, CDR1 MNHEY and CDR2 SVGAGI. The junction had 5 bases not matched to a gene; V was cut back by 0 bases and J by 4 bases. Written as DNA, the CDR3 is TGTGCCAGCAGTTACTCTACAGGACAGGGATACAATGAGCAGTTCTTC. It is translated as CASSYSTGQGYNEQFF.

This clone came up once. The genes are TRBV13 and TRBJ2-3; D gene uncertain. This CDR3 spans 12 amino acids. V lost 5 bases, J lost 1 base, and 4 bases lay in between. Per germline, CDR1 PRHDT and CDR2 FYEKMQ (reference sequence). This chain's CDR3 is CASSQRTDTQYF. CDR3 nucleotide sequence: TGTGCCAGCAGCCAACGCACAGATACGCAGTATTTT.

The rearrangement links TRBV7-9 to TRBJ1-1; TRBD1 agrees at 7 bases. Germline CDR1 is SEHNR and CDR2 is FQNEAQ (reference sequence). J was trimmed by 4 bases and V by 8 bases; bases with no gene match: 7. The CDR3 contains 13 residues. CDR3 loop: CASFNRGGTEAFF. CDR3 DNA: TGTGCCAGCTTCAACAGGGGAGGCACTGAAGCTTTCTTT. The full variable domain, its missing parts supplied by reference TRBV7-9 and TRBJ1-1, is DTGVSQNPRHKITKRGQNVTFRCDPISEHNRLYWYRQTLGQGPEFLTYFQNEAQLEKSRLLSDRFSAERPKGSFSTLEIQRTEQGDSAMYLCASFNRGGTEAFFGQGTRLTVV.

This clone has more than one count but fewer than ten. At the DNA level, this CDR3 is encoded by other sequences in the same sample as well. This sequence joins TRBV2 and TRBJ2-7, with D maybe TRBD2 (6 bases). This CDR3 has 10 amino acids. Germline V gene sequence: CDR1 SNHLY, CDR2 FYNNEI. The V gene lost 8 bases and the J gene lost 4 bases, with 6 bases spanning the gap. The CDR3 DNA is TGTGCCAGCGGGAGGTACGAGCAGTACTTC. Protein sequence: CASGRYEQYF.

J is TRBJ1-5 and V is TRBV14; D remains unclear. With 3 bases removed from V and 9 bases from J, the gap between germline ends came to 9 bases. The CDR3 consists of 12 residues. Per the germline V gene, CDR1 is SGHDN and CDR2 is FVKESK. The CDR3 loop reads CASSQGWGPQHF. Here the CDR3 DNA reads TGTGCCAGCAGCCAGGGGTGGGGGCCCCAGCATTTT.

V gene TRBV28 combines with J gene TRBJ2-5, with D uncertain. Per germline, CDR1 MDHEN and CDR2 SYDVKM. V was pared by 4 bases and J by 2 bases, with 8 bases between. The CDR3 length is 13 residues. Here the CDR3 reads CASSSRRQETQYF. The CDR3 nucleotides read TGTGCCAGCAGTTCGCGCAGACAAGAGACCCAGTACTTC.

V usage is TRBV5-6 and J usage is TRBJ2-7; 10 bases fit TRBD1. Germline CDR1 SGHDT, CDR2 YYEEEE. The V and J ends lost 5 bases and 1 base, in that order; junction bases with no gene match: 9. This CDR3 has 16 residues. The CDR3 DNA is TGTGCCAGCAGTTCCGACAGGGGGCTGATTTCCTACGAGCAGTACTTC. It is translated as CASSSDRGLISYEQYF. The complete variable domain, with remaining parts taken from reference TRBV5-6 and TRBJ2-7, reads DAGVTQSPTHLIKTRGQQVTLRCSPKSGHDTVSWYQQALGQGPQFIFQYYEEEERQRGNFPDRFSGHQFPNYSSELNVNALLLGDSALYLCASSSDRGLISYEQYFGPGTRLTVT.

This rearrangement joins TRBV7-9 to TRBJ2-5, with D perhaps matching TRBD2 (6 bases). The CDR3 consists of 14 residues. With 0 bases removed from V and 1 base from J, the gap between germline ends came to 6 bases. Germline V lookup: CDR1 SEHNR, CDR2 FQNEAQ (reference sequence). CDR3 region: CASSLAGGQETQYF. The DNA of the CDR3 is TGTGCCAGCAGCTTAGCGGGGGGCCAAGAGACCCAGTACTTC.

This chain connects TRBV7-9 to TRBJ2-1; 7 nucleotides align to TRBD2. V shed 7 bases, J shed 2 bases, and the junction held 11 bases outside the gene matches. Germline-derived CDR1 and CDR2 are SEHNR and FQNEAQ (reference sequence). CDR3 length: 16 amino acids. The CDR3 DNA reads TGTGCCAGCACCGATCTGCGGGAGTCCCCCTACAATGAGCAGTTCTTC. Protein sequence: CASTDLRESPYNEQFF. Combining the CDR3 with reference TRBV7-9 and TRBJ2-1 gives the whole variable domain DTGVSQNPRHKITKRGQNVTFRCDPISEHNRLYWYRQTLGQGPEFLTYFQNEAQLEKSRLLSDRFSAERPKGSFSTLEIQRTEQGDSAMYLCASTDLRESPYNEQFFGPGTRLTVL.

The table lists this clone with a count of one. The chain uses TRBV15 and TRBJ2-5; D is perhaps TRBD1 (6 bases). Trimming removed 2 bases from V and 1 base from J, with 14 bases in between. Germline CDR1 is LNHNV and CDR2 is YYDKDF (reference sequence). The CDR3 has 16 amino acids. The CDR3 DNA is TGTGCCACCAGCAGACCAGGGGCTGAGGGCCAAGAGACCCAGTACTTC. It yields the protein CATSRPGAEGQETQYF.

The chain is built from TRBV5-1 and TRBJ2-5, with 8 bases fitting TRBD2. V was clipped by 2 bases and J by 3 bases; unmatched bases: 9. CDR1 SGHRS and CDR2 YFSETQ come from the germline V gene. This CDR3 spans 16 amino acids. DNA of the CDR3: TGCGCCAGCAGCTTAGGGCTAGCGGGCGTGAAAGAGACCCAGTACTTC. Amino acid sequence: CASSLGLAGVKETQYF.

The chain recombines TRBV5-1 with TRBJ1-2, with D maybe TRBD1 (5 bases). Per the germline V gene, CDR1 is SGHRS and CDR2 is YFSETQ. This CDR3 contains 14 residues. With 0 bases removed from V and 8 bases from J, the gap between germline ends came to 14 bases. CDR3 residues: CASSLALGREGYTF. The CDR3 coding sequence is TGCGCCAGCAGCTTGGCTCTGGGGCGGGAAGGCTACACCTTC.

The rearrangement joins TRBV7-2 to TRBJ1-2; D is possibly TRBD1 (6 bases). This CDR3 has 14 amino acids. Germline values: CDR1 SGHTA, CDR2 FQGNSA. V was pared by 5 bases and J by 4 bases, with 14 bases between. DNA of the CDR3: TGTGCCAGCAGCGCCAGGGGTGGGAGCTATGGCTACACCTTC. Protein product: CASSARGGSYGYTF.

Only one count was recorded for this clone. The gene calls are TRBV27 and TRBJ1-2; possibly TRBD1 for D (6 bases). The V and J ends lost 8 bases and 4 bases respectively, with 17 bases between them. This CDR3 has 14 residues. Per germline, CDR1 MNHEY and CDR2 SMNVEV (reference sequence). CDR3 bases: TGTGCCAGCCAATCTCTGGGGGCTGGCTATGGCTACACCTTC. Translation: CASQSLGAGYGYTF.

This rearrangement joins TRBV29-1 to TRBJ2-3, with D tentatively TRBD1 (5 bases). V was shortened by 1 base and J by 5 bases, with 13 bases between the two germline ends. This CDR3 has 14 residues. The germline gives CDR1 SQVTM, CDR2 ANQGSEA. The CDR3 protein is CSVEAGSVGDTQYF. CDR3 sequence (DNA): TGCAGCGTTGAAGCAGGGTCAGTCGGAGATACGCAGTATTTT.